This TCR beta chain stems from a study of CD8+CD57+ T cells in acquired aplastic anemia. CDR3 and TCR beta VDJ profiling relied on genomic DNA as the template. Via MiXCR, TCRdb re-called the reads, giving one row per CDR3 protein. This table has some 200,000 distinct CDR3 sequences, more than 55% appearing once. The CDR3 is made up of 17 amino acids. V was clipped by 9 bases and J by 2 bases; unmatched bases: 16. Germline CDR1 SGHTA, CDR2 FQGNSA. Flow cytometry had shown expanded CD8+CD57+ cells in the patients chosen for sequencing. The chain uses TRBV7-2 and TRBJ2-7, with 10 nucleotides matching TRBD2. The receptor was isolated from a human donor with aplastic anemia. The sequenced material came from sorted CD4+, CD8+, or CD8+CD57+ T cells (not recorded which) from PBMCs. CDR3 loop: CASSIRGLAGGTYEQYF. The CDR3 coding sequence is TGTGCCAGTAGTATCCGCGGTTTAGCGGGAGGTACCTACGAGCAGTACTTC.